Listed below are T cell receptor beta chains from one sample, sequenced in a study of cytomegalovirus exposure and HLA in healthy donors. Profiling relied on immunoSEQ multiplex PCR, and the TCRdb table lists in-frame clones only, not all of them. The data contain under 130,000 clones, more than 65% of them singletons. Specimen: PBMCs. The receptor set was obtained from a woman aged 18-29 years in good health and CMV-seropositive. CDR3s include the opening cysteine and the closing phenylalanine or tryptophan. The order of the fields is CDR3 length, D gene, J gene, clone size, V gene, CDR3 protein, CDR3 DNA. A D gene is named only where the DNA matches it firmly. Size values are once, few and many counts, or a class for expanded clones, and some rows have none.

CDR3 length: 14; D gene: -; J gene: TRBJ2-2; clone size: -; V gene: TRBV7-3; CDR3 protein: CASSSSTGTGELFF; CDR3 DNA: TGTGCCAGCAGCTCAAGCACTGGGACAGGGGAGCTGTTTTTT
CDR3 length: 15; D gene: -; J gene: TRBJ2-5; clone size: few; V gene: TRBV5-4; CDR3 protein: CASSLRAGSQETQYF; CDR3 DNA: TGTGCCAGCAGCTTGCGGGCGGGGTCCCAAGAGACCCAGTACTTC
CDR3 length: 18; D gene: TRBD2; J gene: TRBJ2-5; clone size: -; V gene: TRBV5-1; CDR3 protein: CASSLVGTSGRAGETQYF; CDR3 DNA: TGCGCCAGCAGCTTGGTAGGGACTAGCGGGAGGGCCGGTGAGACCCAGTACTTC
CDR3 length: 13; D gene: -; J gene: TRBJ2-7; clone size: -; V gene: TRBV7-2; CDR3 protein: CASSRDMLTEQYF; CDR3 DNA: TGTGCCAGCAGCCGGGACATGTTAACCGAGCAGTACTTC
CDR3 length: 12; D gene: -; J gene: TRBJ2-7; clone size: -; V gene: TRBV6-6; CDR3 protein: CASSPGSYEQYF; CDR3 DNA: TGTGCCAGCAGTCCGGGCTCCTACGAGCAGTACTTC
CDR3 length: 13; D gene: -; J gene: TRBJ2-7; clone size: -; V gene: TRBV5-8; CDR3 protein: CASSIRGGDEQYF; CDR3 DNA: TGTGCCAGCAGCATCCGCGGAGGGGACGAGCAGTACTTC
CDR3 length: 13; D gene: TRBD1; J gene: TRBJ1-2; clone size: -; V gene: TRBV19; CDR3 protein: CASIDRGNYGYTF; CDR3 DNA: TGTGCCAGTATTGACAGGGGTAACTATGGCTACACCTTC
CDR3 length: 14; D gene: TRBD1; J gene: TRBJ2-1; clone size: few; V gene: TRBV6-5; CDR3 protein: CASRPGTGYNEQFF; CDR3 DNA: TGTGCCAGCAGGCCCGGGACAGGTTACAATGAGCAGTTCTTC
CDR3 length: 16; D gene: -; J gene: TRBJ2-2; clone size: -; V gene: TRBV10-3; CDR3 protein: CAISENRVGNTGELFF; CDR3 DNA: TGTGCCATCAGTGAGAACAGGGTCGGCAACACCGGGGAGCTGTTTTTT
CDR3 length: 15; D gene: -; J gene: TRBJ2-5; clone size: -; V gene: TRBV5-1; CDR3 protein: CASSLAWGRDMEQYF; CDR3 DNA: TGCGCCAGCAGCTTGGCCTGGGGGAGGGACATGGAGCAGTACTTC
CDR3 length: 16; D gene: TRBD1; J gene: TRBJ1-1; clone size: -; V gene: TRBV5-8; CDR3 protein: CASSLEQGARGTEAFF; CDR3 DNA: TGTGCCAGCAGCTTGGAGCAGGGGGCCAGGGGGACTGAAGCTTTCTTT
CDR3 length: 18; D gene: -; J gene: TRBJ2-6; clone size: once; V gene: TRBV5-1; CDR3 protein: CASSSSPGATSGANVLTF; CDR3 DNA: TGCGCCAGCAGCTCCTCCCCGGGAGCTACCTCTGGGGCCAACGTCCTGACTTTC
CDR3 length: 14; D gene: -; J gene: TRBJ2-3; clone size: -; V gene: TRBV4-1; CDR3 protein: CASSQQAEGDTQYF; CDR3 DNA: TGCGCCAGCAGCCAACAAGCGGAAGGGGATACGCAGTATTTT
CDR3 length: 16; D gene: -; J gene: TRBJ1-5; clone size: -; V gene: TRBV19; CDR3 protein: CASSYARGEVTQPQHF; CDR3 DNA: TGTGCCAGTAGTTATGCCCGGGGGGAAGTAACCCAGCCCCAGCATTTT
CDR3 length: 15; D gene: TRBD2; J gene: TRBJ2-7; clone size: -; V gene: TRBV27; CDR3 protein: CASSLWGGESYEQYF; CDR3 DNA: TGTGCCAGCAGTTTATGGGGGGGGGAATCCTACGAGCAGTACTTC
CDR3 length: 12; D gene: -; J gene: TRBJ2-1; clone size: -; V gene: TRBV2; CDR3 protein: CASSAARGEQFF; CDR3 DNA: TGTGCCAGCAGCGCAGCAAGGGGTGAGCAGTTCTTC
CDR3 length: 12; D gene: -; J gene: TRBJ1-5; clone size: once; V gene: TRBV19; CDR3 protein: CASSIDYSPQHF; CDR3 DNA: TGTGCCAGTAGTATAGATTACTCGCCCCAGCATTTT
CDR3 length: 15; D gene: TRBD1; J gene: TRBJ1-5; clone size: -; V gene: TRBV19; CDR3 protein: CASIDRGYSNQPQHF; CDR3 DNA: TGTGCCAGTATCGACAGGGGATATAGCAATCAGCCCCAGCATTTT
CDR3 length: 13; D gene: -; J gene: TRBJ2-7; clone size: -; V gene: TRBV7-6; CDR3 protein: CASSPGEGGEQYF; CDR3 DNA: TGTGCCAGCAGCCCTGGAGAGGGCGGCGAGCAGTACTTC
CDR3 length: 13; D gene: -; J gene: TRBJ1-1; clone size: -; V gene: TRBV29-1; CDR3 protein: CSAAEGTNTEAFF; CDR3 DNA: TGCAGCGCGGCTGAGGGTACGAACACTGAAGCTTTCTTT
CDR3 length: 14; D gene: -; J gene: TRBJ2-1; clone size: -; V gene: TRBV2; CDR3 protein: CASSDGRGYNEQFF; CDR3 DNA: TGTGCCAGCAGTGACGGGCGGGGTTACAATGAGCAGTTCTTC
CDR3 length: 16; D gene: TRBD1; J gene: TRBJ1-2; clone size: -; V gene: TRBV10-3; CDR3 protein: CAISEPGTGGDYGYTF; CDR3 DNA: TGTGCCATCAGTGAGCCTGGGACAGGGGGAGACTATGGCTACACCTTC
CDR3 length: 15; D gene: TRBD1; J gene: TRBJ1-6; clone size: -; V gene: TRBV19; CDR3 protein: CASSITGTANSPLHF; CDR3 DNA: TGTGCCAGTAGTATCACCGGGACAGCTAATTCACCCCTCCACTTT
CDR3 length: 16; D gene: -; J gene: TRBJ1-6; clone size: once; V gene: TRBV27; CDR3 protein: CASSSTGGTYNSPLHF; CDR3 DNA: TGTGCCAGCAGTTCGACAGGAGGCACCTATAATTCACCCCTCCACTTT
CDR3 length: 12; D gene: -; J gene: TRBJ2-7; clone size: -; V gene: TRBV13; CDR3 protein: CASSHRGYEQYF; CDR3 DNA: TGTGCCAGCAGCCACCGGGGCTACGAGCAGTACTTC
CDR3 length: 16; D gene: TRBD1; J gene: TRBJ2-5; clone size: -; V gene: TRBV7-6; CDR3 protein: CASSPSRDRGRETQYF; CDR3 DNA: TGTGCCAGCAGCCCCAGTCGGGACAGGGGGCGTGAGACCCAGTACTTC
CDR3 length: 14; D gene: -; J gene: TRBJ1-4; clone size: -; V gene: TRBV27; CDR3 protein: CASSPRQVNEKLFF; CDR3 DNA: TGTGCCAGCAGTCCAAGACAGGTTAATGAAAAACTGTTTTTT
CDR3 length: 14; D gene: TRBD1; J gene: TRBJ1-1; clone size: -; V gene: TRBV25-1; CDR3 protein: CASSAYDRGVEAFF; CDR3 DNA: TGTGCCAGCAGCGCGTATGACAGGGGGGTTGAAGCTTTCTTT
CDR3 length: 14; D gene: -; J gene: TRBJ1-2; clone size: -; V gene: TRBV19; CDR3 protein: CASSILAGPYGYTF; CDR3 DNA: TGTGCCAGTAGTATTTTGGCAGGGCCCTATGGCTACACCTTC
CDR3 length: 14; D gene: TRBD1; J gene: TRBJ1-3; clone size: -; V gene: TRBV5-4; CDR3 protein: CASSPDRGPNTIYF; CDR3 DNA: TGTGCCAGCAGCCCGGACAGGGGACCAAACACCATATATTTT
CDR3 length: 14; D gene: -; J gene: TRBJ2-3; clone size: -; V gene: TRBV7-2; CDR3 protein: CASSLDRLSDTQYF; CDR3 DNA: TGTGCCAGCAGCTTAGACAGGTTGTCAGATACGCAGTATTTT
CDR3 length: 18; D gene: TRBD2; J gene: TRBJ2-3; clone size: -; V gene: TRBV9; CDR3 protein: CASSVGSSGGAGTDTQYF; CDR3 DNA: TGTGCCAGCAGCGTAGGGTCTAGCGGGGGGGCCGGCACAGATACGCAGTATTTT
CDR3 length: 16; D gene: TRBD1; J gene: TRBJ1-2; clone size: -; V gene: TRBV19; CDR3 protein: CASSIGGQGALYGYTF; CDR3 DNA: TGTGCCAGTAGTATAGGAGGACAGGGGGCTCTCTATGGCTACACCTTC
CDR3 length: 12; D gene: -; J gene: TRBJ1-5; clone size: few; V gene: TRBV13; CDR3 protein: CASSQGPQPQHF; CDR3 DNA: TGTGCCAGCAGCCAGGGCCCCCAGCCCCAGCATTTT
CDR3 length: 14; D gene: -; J gene: TRBJ1-1; clone size: -; V gene: TRBV5-1; CDR3 protein: CASSFGQPNTEAFF; CDR3 DNA: TGCGCCAGCAGCTTCGGACAGCCGAACACTGAAGCTTTCTTT
CDR3 length: 13; D gene: TRBD1; J gene: TRBJ1-2; clone size: -; V gene: TRBV28; CDR3 protein: CASIMDRNYGYTF; CDR3 DNA: TGTGCCAGCATTATGGACAGGAACTATGGCTACACCTTC
CDR3 length: 14; D gene: -; J gene: TRBJ2-5; clone size: -; V gene: TRBV5-1; CDR3 protein: CASSWGTAGETQYF; CDR3 DNA: TGCGCCAGCAGCTGGGGGACAGCGGGAGAGACCCAGTACTTC
CDR3 length: 15; D gene: -; J gene: TRBJ1-5; clone size: -; V gene: TRBV28; CDR3 protein: CASSLTGRGNQPQHF; CDR3 DNA: TGTGCCAGCAGTTTGACAGGTCGGGGCAATCAGCCCCAGCATTTT
CDR3 length: 17; D gene: TRBD2; J gene: TRBJ2-5; clone size: -; V gene: TRBV5-1; CDR3 protein: CASSGLAGIGSWETQYF; CDR3 DNA: TGCGCCAGCAGCGGCCTAGCGGGGATAGGGTCTTGGGAGACCCAGTACTTC
CDR3 length: 12; D gene: -; J gene: TRBJ1-1; clone size: -; V gene: TRBV7-9; CDR3 protein: CSSSLRTVEAFF; CDR3 DNA: TGTTCCAGCAGCTTAAGGACAGTTGAAGCTTTCTTT
CDR3 length: 12; D gene: -; J gene: TRBJ2-5; clone size: -; V gene: TRBV19; CDR3 protein: CASSIAGETQYF; CDR3 DNA: TGTGCCAGTAGTATAGCCGGGGAGACCCAGTACTTC
CDR3 length: 14; D gene: TRBD2; J gene: TRBJ2-3; clone size: -; V gene: TRBV7-9; CDR3 protein: CASSSGTSSDTQYF; CDR3 DNA: TGTGCCAGCAGCTCCGGGACTAGTTCCGATACGCAGTATTTT
CDR3 length: 12; D gene: TRBD1; J gene: TRBJ1-2; clone size: -; V gene: TRBV6-5; CDR3 protein: CATSDRSYGYTF; CDR3 DNA: TGTGCCACCTCGGACAGGAGCTATGGCTACACCTTC
CDR3 length: 15; D gene: -; J gene: TRBJ2-6; clone size: -; V gene: TRBV2; CDR3 protein: CASRSSGAGANVLTF; CDR3 DNA: TGTGCCAGCAGGAGTAGCGGAGCTGGGGCCAACGTCCTGACTTTC
CDR3 length: 12; D gene: TRBD1; J gene: TRBJ1-2; clone size: -; V gene: TRBV29-1; CDR3 protein: CSAGTENYGYTF; CDR3 DNA: TGCAGCGCCGGGACAGAGAACTATGGCTACACCTTC
CDR3 length: 14; D gene: TRBD1; J gene: TRBJ1-6; clone size: -; V gene: TRBV18; CDR3 protein: CASSPEGQGSPLHF; CDR3 DNA: TGTGCCAGCTCACCGGAGGGACAGGGGTCACCCCTCCACTTT
CDR3 length: 17; D gene: TRBD2; J gene: TRBJ2-7; clone size: few; V gene: TRBV11-3; CDR3 protein: CASSLRLQRGSYYEQYF; CDR3 DNA: TGTGCCAGCAGCTTAAGGCTCCAGCGGGGGAGCTACTACGAGCAGTACTTC
CDR3 length: 13; D gene: -; J gene: TRBJ1-2; clone size: few; V gene: TRBV28; CDR3 protein: CASSLFREGGYTF; CDR3 DNA: TGTGCCAGCAGTTTATTCCGGGAGGGTGGCTACACCTTC
CDR3 length: 15; D gene: -; J gene: TRBJ1-4; clone size: -; V gene: TRBV6-1; CDR3 protein: CASNDKGQFNEKLFF; CDR3 DNA: TGTGCCAGCAACGACAAGGGACAATTTAATGAAAAACTGTTTTTT
CDR3 length: 18; D gene: TRBD1; J gene: TRBJ2-1; clone size: few; V gene: TRBV23-1; CDR3 protein: CASRTLWTGWRQINEQFF; CDR3 DNA: TGCGCCAGCCGCACCCTCTGGACAGGATGGCGCCAGATCAATGAGCAGTTCTTC
CDR3 length: 15; D gene: -; J gene: TRBJ1-1; clone size: -; V gene: TRBV25-1; CDR3 protein: CASSEANRGVRWAFF; CDR3 DNA: TGTGCCAGCAGTGAGGCCAATCGGGGTGTGAGGTGGGCTTTCTTT
CDR3 length: 18; D gene: TRBD2; J gene: TRBJ2-2; clone size: -; V gene: TRBV7-9; CDR3 protein: CASSSRSSGRAGTGELFF; CDR3 DNA: TGTGCCAGCAGCTCCCGGTCTAGCGGGAGGGCGGGGACCGGGGAGCTGTTTTTT
CDR3 length: 15; D gene: TRBD2; J gene: TRBJ2-3; clone size: -; V gene: TRBV19; CDR3 protein: CASSRTRGEQDTQYF; CDR3 DNA: TGTGCCAGTAGTCGTACGCGGGGGGAACAAGATACGCAGTATTTT
CDR3 length: 13; D gene: -; J gene: TRBJ1-1; clone size: -; V gene: TRBV19; CDR3 protein: CASSIFPAAEAFF; CDR3 DNA: TGTGCCAGTAGTATTTTCCCAGCGGCTGAAGCTTTCTTT